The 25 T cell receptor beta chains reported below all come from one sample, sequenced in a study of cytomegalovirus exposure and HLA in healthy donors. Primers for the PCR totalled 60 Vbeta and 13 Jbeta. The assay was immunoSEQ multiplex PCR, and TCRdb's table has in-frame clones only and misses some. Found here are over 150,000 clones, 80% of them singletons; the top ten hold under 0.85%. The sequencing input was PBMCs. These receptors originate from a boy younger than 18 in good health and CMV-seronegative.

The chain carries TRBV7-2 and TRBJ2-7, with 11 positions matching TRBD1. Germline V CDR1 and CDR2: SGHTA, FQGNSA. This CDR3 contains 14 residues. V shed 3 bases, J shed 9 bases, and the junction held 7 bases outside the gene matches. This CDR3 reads CASSFIRTGGPQYF. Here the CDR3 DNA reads TGTGCCAGCAGCTTTATTAGGACAGGGGGCCCGCAGTACTTC.

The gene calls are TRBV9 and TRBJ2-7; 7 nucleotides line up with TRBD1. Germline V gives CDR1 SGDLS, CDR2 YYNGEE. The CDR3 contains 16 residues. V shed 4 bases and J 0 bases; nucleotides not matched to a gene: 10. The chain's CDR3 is CASSPGGIRSSYEQYF. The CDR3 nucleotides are TGTGCCAGCAGCCCAGGGGGAATAAGGAGCTCCTACGAGCAGTACTTC.

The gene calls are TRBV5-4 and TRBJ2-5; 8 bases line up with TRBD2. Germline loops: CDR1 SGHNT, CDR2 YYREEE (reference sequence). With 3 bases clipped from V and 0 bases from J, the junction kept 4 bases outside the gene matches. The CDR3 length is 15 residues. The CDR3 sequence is CASSSGGGNQETQYF. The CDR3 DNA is TGTGCCAGCAGCTCGGGCGGGGGGAACCAAGAGACCCAGTACTTC.

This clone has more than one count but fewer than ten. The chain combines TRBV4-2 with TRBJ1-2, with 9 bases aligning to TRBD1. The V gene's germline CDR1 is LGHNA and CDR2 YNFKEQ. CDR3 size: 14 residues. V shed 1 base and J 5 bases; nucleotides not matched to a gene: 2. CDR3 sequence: CASSQGDRAYGYTF. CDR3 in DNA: TGTGCCAGCAGCCAAGGGGACAGGGCTTATGGCTACACCTTC.

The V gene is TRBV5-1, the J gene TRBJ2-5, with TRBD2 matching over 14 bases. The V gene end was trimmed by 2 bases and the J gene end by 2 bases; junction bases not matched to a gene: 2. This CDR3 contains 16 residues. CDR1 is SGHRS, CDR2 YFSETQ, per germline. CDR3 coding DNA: TGCGCCAGCAGCTTACGGACTAGCGGGGGGCAAGAGACCCAGTACTTC. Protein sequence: CASSLRTSGGQETQYF.

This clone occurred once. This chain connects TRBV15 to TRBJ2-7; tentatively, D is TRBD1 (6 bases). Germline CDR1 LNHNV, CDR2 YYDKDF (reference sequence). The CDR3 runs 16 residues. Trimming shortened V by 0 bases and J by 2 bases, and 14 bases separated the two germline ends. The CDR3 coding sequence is TGTGCCACCAGCAGAGATTGGGGGCCTGTAGCCTACGAGCAGTACTTC. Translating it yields CATSRDWGPVAYEQYF.

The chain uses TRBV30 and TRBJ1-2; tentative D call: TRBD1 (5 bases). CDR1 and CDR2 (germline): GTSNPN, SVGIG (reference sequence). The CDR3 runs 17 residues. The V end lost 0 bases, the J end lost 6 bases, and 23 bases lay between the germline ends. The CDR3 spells CAWSVALSRGVGNGYTF. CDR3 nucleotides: TGTGCCTGGAGTGTAGCCCTTAGCCGGGGGGTAGGGAATGGCTACACCTTC.

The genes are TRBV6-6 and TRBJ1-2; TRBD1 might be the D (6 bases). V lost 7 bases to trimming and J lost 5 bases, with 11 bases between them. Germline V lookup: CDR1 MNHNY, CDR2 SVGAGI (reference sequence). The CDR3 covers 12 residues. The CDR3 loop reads CASTDRLYGYTF. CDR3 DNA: TGTGCCAGCACCGACAGGCTATATGGCTACACCTTC.

The CDR3 reads CSVEPVPTPTEAFF. The DNA for the CDR3 is TGCAGCGTTGAACCAGTACCGACACCGACTGAAGCTTTCTTT. V gene TRBV29-1 combines with J gene TRBJ1-1; D remains ambiguous. V lost 2 bases and J lost 5, with 15 bases in between. The V gene's germline CDR1 is SQVTM and CDR2 ANQGSEA. The CDR3 loop spans 14 amino acids.

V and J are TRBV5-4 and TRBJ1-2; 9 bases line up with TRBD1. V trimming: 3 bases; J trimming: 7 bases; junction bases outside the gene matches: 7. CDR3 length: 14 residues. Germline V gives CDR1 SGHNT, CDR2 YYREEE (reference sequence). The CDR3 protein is CASSWRTGETGYTF. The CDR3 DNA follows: TGTGCCAGCAGCTGGAGGACAGGGGAGACTGGCTACACCTTC. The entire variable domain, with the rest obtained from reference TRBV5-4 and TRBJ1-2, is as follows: ETGVTQSPTHLIKTRGQQVTLRCSSQSGHNTVSWYQQALGQGPQFIFQYYREEENGRGNFPPRFSGLQFPNYSSELNVNALELDDSALYLCASSWRTGETGYTFGSGTRLTVV.

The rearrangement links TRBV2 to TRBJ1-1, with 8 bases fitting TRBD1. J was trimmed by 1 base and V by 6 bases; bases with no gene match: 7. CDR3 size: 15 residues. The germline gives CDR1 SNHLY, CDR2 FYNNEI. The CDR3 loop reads CASSAPGTGNTEAFF. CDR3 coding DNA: TGTGCCAGCAGCGCACCCGGGACAGGGAACACTGAAGCTTTCTTT.

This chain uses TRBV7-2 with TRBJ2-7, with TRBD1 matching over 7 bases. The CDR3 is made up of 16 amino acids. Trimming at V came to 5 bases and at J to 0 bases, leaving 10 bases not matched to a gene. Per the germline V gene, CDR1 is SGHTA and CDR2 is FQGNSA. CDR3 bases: TGTGCCAGCAGCCGAACAACAGGGGAAGCCTCCTACGAGCAGTACTTC. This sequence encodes CASSRTTGEASYEQYF.

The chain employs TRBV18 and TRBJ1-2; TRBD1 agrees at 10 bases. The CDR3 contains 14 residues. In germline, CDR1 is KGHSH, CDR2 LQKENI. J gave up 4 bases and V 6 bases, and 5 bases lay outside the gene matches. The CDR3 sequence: CASSPGQGFYGYTF. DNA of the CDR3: TGTGCCAGCTCCCCGGGACAGGGGTTCTATGGCTACACCTTC.

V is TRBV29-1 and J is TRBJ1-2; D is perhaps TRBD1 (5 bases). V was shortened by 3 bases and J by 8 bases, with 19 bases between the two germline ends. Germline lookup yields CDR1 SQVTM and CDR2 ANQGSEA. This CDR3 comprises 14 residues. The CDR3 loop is CSVDVWGDPKGYTF. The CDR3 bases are TGCAGCGTTGATGTTTGGGGGGACCCGAAGGGCTACACCTTC.

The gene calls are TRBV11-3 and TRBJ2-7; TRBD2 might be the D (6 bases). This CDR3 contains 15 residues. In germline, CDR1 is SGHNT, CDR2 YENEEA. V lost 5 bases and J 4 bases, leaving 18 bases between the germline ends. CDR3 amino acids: CASSAPLGSPYEQYF. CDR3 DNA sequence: TGTGCCAGCAGCGCCCCGCTCGGGAGCCCATACGAGCAGTACTTC.

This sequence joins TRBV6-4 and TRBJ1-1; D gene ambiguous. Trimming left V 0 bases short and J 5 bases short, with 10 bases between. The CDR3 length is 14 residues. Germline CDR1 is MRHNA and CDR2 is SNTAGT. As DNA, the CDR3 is TGTGCCAGCAGTGACTCTCCAGGTTCAACTGAAGCTTTCTTT. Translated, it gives CASSDSPGSTEAFF.

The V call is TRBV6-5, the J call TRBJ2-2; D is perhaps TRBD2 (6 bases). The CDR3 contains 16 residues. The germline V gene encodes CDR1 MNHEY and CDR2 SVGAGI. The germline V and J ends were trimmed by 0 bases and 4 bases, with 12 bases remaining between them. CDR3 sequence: CASSYSPGGTTGELFF. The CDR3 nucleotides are TGTGCCAGCAGTTACTCACCCGGGGGAACCACCGGGGAGCTGTTTTTT.

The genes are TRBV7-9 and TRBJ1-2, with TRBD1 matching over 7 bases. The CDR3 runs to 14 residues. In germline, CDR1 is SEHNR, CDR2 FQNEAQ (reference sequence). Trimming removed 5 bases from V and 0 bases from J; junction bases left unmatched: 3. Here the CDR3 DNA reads TGTGCCAGCAGCACGGACAGGACTAACTATGGCTACACCTTC. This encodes CASSTDRTNYGYTF.

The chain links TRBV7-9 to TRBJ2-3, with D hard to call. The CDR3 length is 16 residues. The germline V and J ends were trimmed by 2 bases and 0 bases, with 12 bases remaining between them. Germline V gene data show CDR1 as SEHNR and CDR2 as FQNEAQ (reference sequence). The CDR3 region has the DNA TGTGCCAGCAGCTTACTTAGCAGATCTAGCACAGATACGCAGTATTTT. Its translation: CASSLLSRSSTDTQYF.

The CDR3 region has the DNA TGTGCCAGCGGGACTTCCGGGGAGCTGTTTTTT. Translated, it gives CASGTSGELFF. The chain has TRBV28 and TRBJ2-2, with D perhaps matching TRBD2 (6 bases). CDR3 length: 11 residues. Between the trimmed V and J ends, which lost 8 bases and 6 bases, there was a span of 7 bases. The V gene's germline CDR1 is MDHEN and CDR2 SYDVKM.

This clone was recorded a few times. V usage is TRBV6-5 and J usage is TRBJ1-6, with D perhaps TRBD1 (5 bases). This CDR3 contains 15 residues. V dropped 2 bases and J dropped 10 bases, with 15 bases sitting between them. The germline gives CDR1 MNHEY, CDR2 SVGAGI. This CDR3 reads CASSYARGEDSPLHF. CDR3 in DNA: TGTGCCAGCAGTTACGCCCGGGGGGAGGACTCACCCCTCCACTTT.

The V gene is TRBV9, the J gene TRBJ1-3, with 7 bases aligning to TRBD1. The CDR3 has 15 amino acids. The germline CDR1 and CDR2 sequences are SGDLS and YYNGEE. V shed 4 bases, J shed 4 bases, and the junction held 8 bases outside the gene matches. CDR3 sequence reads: CASSPTGDGGNTIYF. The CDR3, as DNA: TGTGCCAGCAGCCCCACAGGGGACGGAGGAAACACCATATATTTT.

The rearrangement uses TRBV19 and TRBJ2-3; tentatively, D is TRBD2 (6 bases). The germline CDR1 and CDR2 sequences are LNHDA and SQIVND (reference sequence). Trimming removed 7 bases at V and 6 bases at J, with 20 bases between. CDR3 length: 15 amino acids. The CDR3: CASTRSGTVQDTQYF. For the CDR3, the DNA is TGTGCCAGTACTCGATCGGGGACTGTACAGGATACGCAGTATTTT.

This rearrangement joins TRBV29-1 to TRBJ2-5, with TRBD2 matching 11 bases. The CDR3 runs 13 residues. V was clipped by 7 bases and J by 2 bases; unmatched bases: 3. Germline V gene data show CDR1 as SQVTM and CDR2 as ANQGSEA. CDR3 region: CSARLAGQETQYF. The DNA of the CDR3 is TGCAGCGCCCGACTAGCGGGGCAAGAGACCCAGTACTTC.

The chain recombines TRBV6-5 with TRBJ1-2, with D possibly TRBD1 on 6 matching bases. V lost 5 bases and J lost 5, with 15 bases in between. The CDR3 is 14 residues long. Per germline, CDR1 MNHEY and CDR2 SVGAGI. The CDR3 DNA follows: TGTGCCAGCAGTGCTGACAGGTTATTTTATGGCTACACCTTC. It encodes CASSADRLFYGYTF.